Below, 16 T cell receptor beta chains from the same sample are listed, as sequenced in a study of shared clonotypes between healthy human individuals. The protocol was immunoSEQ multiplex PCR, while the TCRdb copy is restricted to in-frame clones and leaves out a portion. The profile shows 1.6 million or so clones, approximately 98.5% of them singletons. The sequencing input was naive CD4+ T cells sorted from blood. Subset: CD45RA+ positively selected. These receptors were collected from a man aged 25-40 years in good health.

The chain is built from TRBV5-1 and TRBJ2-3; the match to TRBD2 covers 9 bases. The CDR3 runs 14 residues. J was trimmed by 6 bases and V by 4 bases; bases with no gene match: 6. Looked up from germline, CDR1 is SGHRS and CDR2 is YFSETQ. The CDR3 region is CASSDRTSVDTQYF. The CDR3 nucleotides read TGCGCCAGCAGCGACAGGACTAGCGTGGATACGCAGTATTTT.

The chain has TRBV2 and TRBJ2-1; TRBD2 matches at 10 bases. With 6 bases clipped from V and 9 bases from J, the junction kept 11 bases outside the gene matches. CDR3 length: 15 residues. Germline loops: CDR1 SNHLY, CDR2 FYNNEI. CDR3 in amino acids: CASSTLAGEFGEQFF. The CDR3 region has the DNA TGTGCCAGCAGCACCCTAGCGGGAGAATTTGGTGAGCAGTTCTTC.

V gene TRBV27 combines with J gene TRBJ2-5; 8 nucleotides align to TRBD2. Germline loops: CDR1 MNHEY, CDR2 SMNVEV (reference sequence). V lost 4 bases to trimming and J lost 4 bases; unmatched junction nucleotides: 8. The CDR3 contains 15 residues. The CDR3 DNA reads TGTGCCAGCAGTTCGGTAGCGGGATTGGGAGAGACCCAGTACTTC. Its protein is CASSSVAGLGETQYF.

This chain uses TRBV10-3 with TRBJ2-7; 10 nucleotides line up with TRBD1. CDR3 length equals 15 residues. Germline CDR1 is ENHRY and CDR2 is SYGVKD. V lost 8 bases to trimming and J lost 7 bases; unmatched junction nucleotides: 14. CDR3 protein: CAIPRDRGLSGEQYF. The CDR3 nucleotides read TGTGCCATCCCTCGGGACAGGGGCCTCTCGGGGGAGCAGTACTTC.

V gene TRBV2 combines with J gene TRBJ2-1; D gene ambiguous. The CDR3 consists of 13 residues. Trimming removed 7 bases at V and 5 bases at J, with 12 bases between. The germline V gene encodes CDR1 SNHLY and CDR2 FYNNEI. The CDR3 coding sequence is TGTGCCAGCAACCTTTGGACCCACAATGAGCAGTTCTTC. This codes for CASNLWTHNEQFF.

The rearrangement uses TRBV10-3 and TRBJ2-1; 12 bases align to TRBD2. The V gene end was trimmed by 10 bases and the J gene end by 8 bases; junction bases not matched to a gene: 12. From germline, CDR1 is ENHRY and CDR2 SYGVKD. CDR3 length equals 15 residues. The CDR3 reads CATANGLAGMDEQFF. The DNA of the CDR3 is TGTGCCACCGCAAATGGACTAGCGGGAATGGATGAGCAGTTCTTC.

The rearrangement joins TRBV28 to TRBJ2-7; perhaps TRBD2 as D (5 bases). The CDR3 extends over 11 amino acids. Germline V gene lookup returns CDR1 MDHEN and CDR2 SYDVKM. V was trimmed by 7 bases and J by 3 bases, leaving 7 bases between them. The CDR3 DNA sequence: TGTGCCAGCATGGGGAGCTACGAGCAGTACTTC. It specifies CASMGSYEQYF.

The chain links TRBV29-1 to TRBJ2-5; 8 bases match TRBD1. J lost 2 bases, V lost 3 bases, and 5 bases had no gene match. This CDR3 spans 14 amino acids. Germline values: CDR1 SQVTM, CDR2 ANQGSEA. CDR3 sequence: CSVDDRGSQETQYF. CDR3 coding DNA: TGCAGCGTTGATGACAGGGGATCGCAAGAGACCCAGTACTTC.

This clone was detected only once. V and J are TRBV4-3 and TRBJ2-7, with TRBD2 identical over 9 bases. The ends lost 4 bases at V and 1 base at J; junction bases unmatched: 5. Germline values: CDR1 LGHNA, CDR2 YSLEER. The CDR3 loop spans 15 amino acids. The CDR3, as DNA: TGCGCCAGCAGCCTCGGACTAGCGAGTTCCTACGAGCAGTACTTC. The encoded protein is CASSLGLASSYEQYF.

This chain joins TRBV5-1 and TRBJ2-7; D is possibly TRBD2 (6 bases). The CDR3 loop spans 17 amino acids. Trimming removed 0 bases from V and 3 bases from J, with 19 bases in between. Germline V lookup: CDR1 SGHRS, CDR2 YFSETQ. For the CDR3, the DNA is TGCGCCAGCAGCTTGGGCGGTCGCATGGGGGGAAACTACGAGCAGTACTTC. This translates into CASSLGGRMGGNYEQYF. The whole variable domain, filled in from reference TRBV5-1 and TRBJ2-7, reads KAGVTQTPRYLIKTRGQQVTLSCSPISGHRSVSWYQQTPGQGLQFLFEYFSETQRNKGNFPGRFSGRQFSNSRSEMNVSTLELGDSALYLCASSLGGRMGGNYEQYFGPGTRLTVT.

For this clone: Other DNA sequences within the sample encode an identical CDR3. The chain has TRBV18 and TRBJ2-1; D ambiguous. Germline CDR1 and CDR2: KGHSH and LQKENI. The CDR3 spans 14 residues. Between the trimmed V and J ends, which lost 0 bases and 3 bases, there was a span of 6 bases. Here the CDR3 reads CASSPPASYNEQFF. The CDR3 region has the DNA TGTGCCAGCTCACCACCTGCAAGCTACAATGAGCAGTTCTTC.

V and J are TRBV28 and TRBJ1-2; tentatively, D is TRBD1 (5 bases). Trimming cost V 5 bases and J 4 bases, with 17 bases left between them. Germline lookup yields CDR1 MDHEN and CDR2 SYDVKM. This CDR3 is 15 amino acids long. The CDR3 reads CASSTPKGLGYGYTF. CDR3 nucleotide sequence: TGTGCCAGCAGTACCCCGAAGGGGTTAGGCTATGGCTACACCTTC.

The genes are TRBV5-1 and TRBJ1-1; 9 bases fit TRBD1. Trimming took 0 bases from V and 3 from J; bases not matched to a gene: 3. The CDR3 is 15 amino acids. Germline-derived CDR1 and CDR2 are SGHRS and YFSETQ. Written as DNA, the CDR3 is TGCGCCAGCAGCTTGGGGACAGGGGACCACACTGAAGCTTTCTTT. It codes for CASSLGTGDHTEAFF.

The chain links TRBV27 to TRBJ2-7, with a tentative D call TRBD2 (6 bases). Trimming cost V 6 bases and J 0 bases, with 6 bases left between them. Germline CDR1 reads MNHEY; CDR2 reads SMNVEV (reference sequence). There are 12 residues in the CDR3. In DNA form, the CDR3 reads TGTGCCAGCAGGGGAGGCTCCTACGAGCAGTACTTC. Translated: CASRGGSYEQYF.

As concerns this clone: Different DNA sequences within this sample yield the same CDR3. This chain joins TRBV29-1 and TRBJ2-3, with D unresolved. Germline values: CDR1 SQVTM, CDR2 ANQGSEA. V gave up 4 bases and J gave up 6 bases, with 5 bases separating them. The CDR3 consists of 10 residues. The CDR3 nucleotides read TGCAGCGTTGGCGTGGATACGCAGTATTTT. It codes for CSVGVDTQYF.

CDR3 sequence (DNA): TGTGCCAGCTCACCAGTCGCTGGACAGGGAATCTACGAGCAGTACTTC. Amino acids: CASSPVAGQGIYEQYF. The V call is TRBV18, the J call TRBJ2-7; 8 positions match TRBD1. The CDR3 runs to 16 residues. V trimming: 2 bases; J trimming: 3 bases; junction bases outside the gene matches: 9. Per the germline V gene, CDR1 is KGHSH and CDR2 is LQKENI.